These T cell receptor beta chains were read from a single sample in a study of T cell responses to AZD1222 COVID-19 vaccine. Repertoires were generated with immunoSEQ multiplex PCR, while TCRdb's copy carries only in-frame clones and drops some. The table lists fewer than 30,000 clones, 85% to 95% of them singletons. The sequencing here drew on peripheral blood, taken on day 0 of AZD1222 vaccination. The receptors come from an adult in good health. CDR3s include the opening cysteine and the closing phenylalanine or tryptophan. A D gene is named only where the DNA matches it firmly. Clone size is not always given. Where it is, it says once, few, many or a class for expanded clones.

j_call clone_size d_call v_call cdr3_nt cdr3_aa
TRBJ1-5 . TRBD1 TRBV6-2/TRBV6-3 TGTGCCAGCAGTTCGAGGACAGGGGGATTCAATCAGCCCCAGCATTTT CASSSRTGGFNQPQHF
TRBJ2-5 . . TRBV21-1 TGTGCCAGCGGGGGGACGCCCTCAAGTGCCCAGTACTTC CASGGTPSSAQYF
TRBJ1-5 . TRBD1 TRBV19 TGTGCCAGTAGTATAAGGGCAGGGGGGGAGAGCAATCAGCCCCAGCATTTT CASSIRAGGESNQPQHF
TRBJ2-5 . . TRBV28 TGTGCCAGCAGTTTACCACATCAAGAGACCCAGTACTTC CASSLPHQETQYF
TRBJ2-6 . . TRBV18 TGTGCCAGCTCACCACGGGCTCAAGCGGGCAACGTCCTGACTTTC CASSPRAQAGNVLTF
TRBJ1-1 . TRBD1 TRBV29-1 TGCAGCGTAGGCACAGGGGAAACTGAAGCTTTCTTT CSVGTGETEAFF
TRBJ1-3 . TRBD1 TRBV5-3 TGTGCCAGAAGCGAGACAGGGCCGCAGAGCTCTGGAAACACCATATATTTT CARSETGPQSSGNTIYF
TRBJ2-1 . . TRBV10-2 TGCGCCAGCAGTGGTAGGCAAGCGGTCAATGAGCAGTTCTTC CASSGRQAVNEQFF
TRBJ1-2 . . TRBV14 TGTGCCAGCAGTCCCGGGAGGGGAGGCTATGGCTACACCTTC CASSPGRGGYGYTF
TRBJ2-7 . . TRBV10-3 TGTGCCATCACTCCCATACTAGGAGACGAGCAGTACTTC CAITPILGDEQYF
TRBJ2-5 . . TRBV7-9 TGTGCCAGCAGCAGCATCGAGACCCAGTACTTC CASSSIETQYF
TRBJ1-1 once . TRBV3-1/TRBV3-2 TGTGCCAGCAGCCAAGGGCCGGCTGCCACTGAAGCTTTCTTT CASSQGPAATEAFF
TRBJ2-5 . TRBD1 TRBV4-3 TGCGCCAGCAGCCAAGGGACAGGGAAGACCCAGTACTTC CASSQGTGKTQYF
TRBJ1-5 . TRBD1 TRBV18 TGTGCCAGCTCACAACAGGGGGCTAGCAATCAGCCCCAGCATTTT CASSQQGASNQPQHF
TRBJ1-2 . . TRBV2 TGTGCCAGCAGTGAAGGCGGGAACTATGGCTACACCTTC CASSEGGNYGYTF
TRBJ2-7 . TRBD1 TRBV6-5 TGTGCCACCTGGACAGGGGTCTACGAGCAGTACTTC CATWTGVYEQYF
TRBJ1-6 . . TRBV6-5 TGTGCCAGCACCCTCGGAGGAGGGGTTTCACCCCTCCACTTT CASTLGGGVSPLHF
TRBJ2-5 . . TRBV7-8 TGTGCCAGCAGCTTAAGGTTACGCCAAGAGACCCAGTACTTC CASSLRLRQETQYF
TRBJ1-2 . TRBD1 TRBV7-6 TGTGCCAGCAGCTCCCAGACAGGGGGCGCGTTTGGCTACACCTTC CASSSQTGGAFGYTF
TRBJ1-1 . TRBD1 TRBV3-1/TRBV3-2 TGTGCCAGCAGCCAACAACGCGGGACAGGCGGATGGGGCTCGAACACTGAAGCTTTCTTT CASSQQRGTGGWGSNTEAFF
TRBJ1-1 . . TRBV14 TGTGCCAGCAGTCTACAGAGAAGGTCCACTGAAGCTTTCTTT CASSLQRRSTEAFF
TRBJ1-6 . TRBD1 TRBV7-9 TGTGCCAGCAGGTTCACAGGGGATCGGTCACCCCTCCACTTT CASRFTGDRSPLHF